This T cell receptor beta chain was observed in a study of blood T cell repertoires in COVID-19. Study information: Specimens from acute and convalescent COVID-19 originated in the United States, Italy and Spain. The cDNA or gDNA used as material had been derived from T cells, B-cell-depleted T cells, or PBMCs.

V shed 4 bases and J 7 bases; nucleotides not matched to a gene: 6. CDR1 is SGHNT, CDR2 YYREEE, per germline (reference sequence). This CDR3 is 14 amino acids long. Original methodology: For nucleated cells, counts were estimated from reference gene primer amplification. TCRdb's copy holds only in-frame clones and misses some; the assay was immunoSEQ multiplex PCR. V, J and clone size were drawn from that table, and D and trimming were deduced from the DNA. The table includes about 78,000 clones, about nine tenths detected once. This sequence originates from a man aged 50 to 60 with active or convalescent COVID-19. Sequencing was carried out using peripheral blood. The V and J genes are TRBV5-4 and TRBJ1-4, with 8 bases matching TRBD1. CDR3 loop: CASSLDRGSEKLFF. CDR3 bases: TGTGCCAGCAGCCTAGACAGGGGAAGTGAAAAACTGTTTTTT.